The rows below give T cell receptor beta chains drawn from one sample of a study of regulatory T cells in long-lasting Graves disease. TCRdb independently ran MiXCR on the multiplex PCR reads; one entry per CDR3 protein. The table has 400,000 to 500,000 distinct CDR3 sequences, roughly 23% seen once; the top ten hold approximately 14%. Sequenced here: peripheral blood mononuclear cells (PBMCs), sampled when the disease was refractory, from a patient treated with antithyroid drugs. Receptor source: a female donor with Graves disease. The CDR3 runs from the conserved cysteine through the conserved F or W. D genes are given only for firm matches. A row's size may be missing; if present it is once, few, many or a size class.

TRBV3-1	TRBD2	TRBJ2-5	many	TGTGCCAGCAGCCAGGGACTAAAAGAGACCCAGTACTTC	CASSQGLKETQYF
TRBV28	TRBD1	TRBJ2-7	many	TGTGCCAGCAGGGGGACAGGGAGGATCTACGAGCAGTACTTC	CASRGTGRIYEQYF
TRBV6-1	TRBD1	TRBJ1-4	many	TGTGCCAGCAGTGAATTGGGAGACAGGGAGTTAGGAAAACTGTTTTTT	CASSELGDRELGKLFF
TRBV27	-	TRBJ2-3	many	TGTGCCAGCAGCCACCAGAGCGTGGTGGGAGATACGCAGTATTTT	CASSHQSVVGDTQYF
TRBV27	-	TRBJ1-5	-	TGTGCCAGCAGTCCGGCCTCCTTGGAGAGCAATCAGCCCCAGCATTTT	CASSPASLESNQPQHF
TRBV15	TRBD1	TRBJ2-5	many	TGTGCCACCAGCAGAGGCCGACAGGGGCCGGAGACCCAGTACTTC	CATSRGRQGPETQYF
TRBV6-1	TRBD2	TRBJ2-7	many	TGTGCCAGCAGTGAAGACGATGTGCACGACACCGGGCGGGAGGACTACGAGCAGTACTTC	CASSEDDVHDTGREDYEQYF
TRBV28	TRBD2	TRBJ2-7	many	TGTGCCAGCAGAGAAACACTAGCGGGAGGTTTCGAGCAGTACTTC	CASRETLAGGFEQYF
TRBV5-1	-	TRBJ2-5	-	TGCGCCAGCAGCTTGTACCAGAGAGAGACCCAGTACTTC	CASSLYQRETQYF
TRBV18	-	TRBJ2-5	few	TGTGCCAGCTCACCGCCCGACAGACAAGAGACCCAGTACTTC	CASSPPDRQETQYF
TRBV15	-	TRBJ1-2	many	TGTGCCACCAGCAGAGATCCAGGGGAGGGCTACACCTTC	CATSRDPGEGYTF
TRBV30	-	TRBJ2-5	few	TGTGCCTCCGGCCCGGGGCCCCTCCAAGAGACCCAGTACTTC	CASGPGPLQETQYF
TRBV29-1	-	TRBJ1-1	-	TGCAGCGTCGCTCGGACGTCCGGGAGCACTGAAGCTTTCTTT	CSVARTSGSTEAFF
TRBV4-1	TRBD1	TRBJ1-2	-	TGCGCCAGCAGCCGACCCGGACAGGAGGCTGGTGGCTACACCTTC	CASSRPGQEAGGYTF
TRBV20-1	-	TRBJ2-2	many	TGCAGTGCTAGGGCGTTGAACACCGGGGAGCTGTTTTTT	CSARALNTGELFF
TRBV2	TRBD2	TRBJ2-5	-	TGTGCCAGCAGCCCCGGGACTAGCGCCAAAGAGACCCAGTACTTC	CASSPGTSAKETQYF
TRBV6-2/TRBV6-3	-	TRBJ2-7	many	TGTGCCAGCAGGGGTAATGTGAGGTCTTACGAGCAGTACTTC	CASRGNVRSYEQYF
TRBV5-1	TRBD2	TRBJ2-5	few	TGCGCCAGCATGGGACTAGCGGGAGAGACCCAGTACTTC	CASMGLAGETQYF
TRBV9	TRBD2	TRBJ2-7	many	TGTGCCAGCAGCGTAGGGGCGGGAGACGCATACGAGCAGTACTTC	CASSVGAGDAYEQYF
TRBV10-3	TRBD1	TRBJ2-7	-	TGTGCCACCCTAACGACCGATGACAGGGGTGTCTACGAGCAGTACTTC	CATLTTDDRGVYEQYF